A single sample is the source of the 3 T cell receptor beta chains below, sequenced in a study of T cell responses to AZD1222 COVID-19 vaccine. Measured with immunoSEQ multiplex PCR; TCRdb has only the in-frame clones, and not every one. The repertoire holds under 70,000 clones, with 75% to 90% as singletons. The material was peripheral blood, obtained on day 0 of AZD1222 vaccination. All receptors derive from an adult in good health.

In its sample, this clone is medium-sized. The chain combines TRBV12-3 or TRBV12-4 with TRBJ2-7, with D uncertain. V lost 6 bases, J lost 4 bases, and 10 bases lay in between. The CDR3 runs 12 residues. The DNA of the CDR3 is TGTGCCAGCAGCCTCCTTGGGTACGAGCAGTACTTC. It specifies CASSLLGYEQYF.

The DNA of the CDR3 is TGTGCCAGCAGCTCTAAAACTAGCGGGAGCCTCGGGTCCCGGAATGATACGCAGTATTTT. Its protein is CASSSKTSGSLGSRNDTQYF. The chain recombines TRBV12-1 with TRBJ2-3; the tabulated D call, TRBD2, remains unverified against the DNA. TRBV12-1 is assigned pseudogene status. This CDR3 comprises 20 residues.

The gene calls are TRBV6-5 and TRBJ2-4; 9 bases map to TRBD2. The CDR3 runs 16 residues. Losses at the gene ends were 4 bases for V and 3 bases for J; bases not matched to a gene: 7. Germline loops: CDR1 MNHEY, CDR2 SVGAGI. As DNA, the CDR3 is TGTGCCAGCAGTTCCCGACTAGCGGAGGACAAAAACATTCAGTACTTC. As protein: CASSSRLAEDKNIQYF.